The clone carrying this T cell receptor beta chain came up once. Its specificity is not known. Possible read error: a much larger clone is one base away. The template for TCR beta VDJ and CDR3 sequence profiling was genomic DNA. Via MiXCR, TCRdb re-called the reads, giving one row per CDR3 protein. The repertoire includes some 220,000 distinct CDR3 sequences, approximately 35% of them detected once, and roughly 1.1% sits in the top ten. This CDR3 is 14 amino acids long. Trimming shortened V by 5 bases and J by 1 base, and 11 bases separated the two germline ends. CDR1 is LNHDA, CDR2 SQIVND, per germline (reference sequence). This record belongs to a study of CD8+CD57+ T cells in acquired aplastic anemia. Broader study findings: A set of some 28 CD8+ CDR3 sequences was shared between patients and controls, and these sequences appeared highly expressed in patients.

Sequencing was carried out using sorted CD4+, CD8+, or CD8+CD57+ T cells (not recorded which) from PBMCs. The receptor was derived from a human donor in good health, serving as a control. The chain uses TRBV19 and TRBJ1-1, with D hard to call. The CDR3 loop is CASSLGKANTEAFF. CDR3 coding DNA: TGTGCCAGTAGTCTAGGTAAGGCGAACACTGAAGCTTTCTTT.